This TCR beta chain comes out of a study of T cells after yellow fever vaccination (dated by TCRdb to the late 2010s). Background on the whole study: The SMART-Seq v4 Ultra Low Input RNA kit was used to prepare libraries from fractions with low cell numbers. Two healthy male donors made up the cohort, one aged 18 to 30 years and the other aged 30 to 39 years. Blood was drawn at multiple timepoints before and after primary and secondary immunization, with bulk PBMC replicates and cell subsets isolated. Bulk TCR alpha and beta repertoires were sequenced longitudinally to track T-cell clones before and after primary and booster YFV17D yellow fever vaccination. Findings and caveats that apply to the study as a whole: Compared with the primary T-cell response, the secondary T-cell response was weaker but faster, peaking on day 5 rather than day 15. A small share of clonotypes occurred in both CD4 and CD8 compartments, likely arising from convergent recombination. Most clones expanded after primary vaccination (roughly 96% of CD4 and about 85% of CD8) were re-detected after the booster, suggesting that broad memory maintenance occurred. Computational filtering was needed because FACS-sorted repertoires could contain abundant contaminating clonotypes from the bulk population. Because only a couple of donors were included in the study, the extent to which the findings can be generalized is limited.

Taken with the paper, the label for treatment or condition translates to: live attenuated yellow fever vaccine strain. At every blood-draw timepoint, two biological replicates of bulk PBMCs were collected. PBMCs were isolated from peripheral blood using a standard Ficoll-Paque protocol. RNA was extracted with TriZol from bulk PBMCs, CD4 and CD8 fractions, and dextramer-positive and dextramer-negative fractions. TCR cDNA was synthesized by 5'RACE template switching, which introduced a universal primer site and unique molecular identifiers. Priming of cDNA synthesis was performed from both the TCR alpha and TCR beta constant segments. Library amplification used two PCR steps, and the second PCR step added sample barcodes and sequencing adapters. Libraries were sequenced on Illumina HiSeq 2500 (2x100 bp) or NovaSeq (2x150 bp). In the source study's methods: MIGEC was used to demultiplex reads and collapse the reads into UMI consensus sequences, and MiXCR was used for V(D)J alignment. Clonotypes responding to the vaccine were identified with edgeR on replicate PBMC samples, with the criteria of FDR below 0.01 and a log2 fold change above 5 up to day 15. CD4 or CD8 identity was assigned to each bulk clonotype according to whether the clonotype was present at higher abundance in the sequenced CD4 repertoire or the sequenced CD8 repertoire. In TCRdb, the public reads were trimmed at Q25 with fastp and aligned with MiXCR, with productive beta chains retained. Under each unique CDR3 protein, matching rows form one entry showing the most common genes and DNA. The V and J calls reflect TCRdb's pipeline rather than the authors' work. In all, the sample holds hundreds of thousands of distinct CDR3 sequences, and over 9% of those were seen once. The top ten hold 15% of the sample.

The trim is 8 bases for V and 2 bases for J, with a gap of 12 bases between the germline ends. The germline V gene (reference sequence) gives CDR1 as DFQATT and CDR2 as SNEGSKA. Its CDR3 holds 12 amino acids, cysteine through phenylalanine. The CDR3 DNA has 36 bases and is translated from base 1. As for this clonotype: Its cognate antigen has yet to be identified. The input lacks base qualities; no much larger clone sits a single base away.

The specimen comprised PBMCs, sampled on the day of the yellow fever booster vaccination. Rearrangement joined TRBV20-1 to TRBJ2-5; the D call is possibly TRBD1 or TRBD2, each sharing 5 bases. The TCR was taken from a man aged 30 to 39 who received the YFV17D yellow fever vaccine. The CDR3 has the sequence CSFRDLQETQYF. In nucleotide form, the sequence is TGCAGTTTCCGGGACCTTCAAGAGACCCAGTACTTC.